The clone carrying this T cell receptor beta chain is termed medium-sized. Its antigen is as yet unknown. In a library made to pick up alpha chains, this beta chain is a stray read with a size that means little. CDR1 is DFQATT, CDR2 SNEGSKA, per germline (reference sequence). The ends were cut back, 7 bases at V and 2 bases at J, with 10 bases in the middle. The CDR3 is 12 residues long. The entry originates in a study of spatial heterogeneity in lung cancer. Via MiXCR, TCRdb re-called the 5' RACE reads, giving one row per CDR3 protein. The sample records around 7,000 distinct CDR3 sequences, 11% to 15% being singletons. Findings and limits, study-wide: Tumor mutation count correlated with how many alpha and beta TCRs expanded intratumorally.

Stated time point: sample taken at primary tumor resection. Samples were donated by 72 untreated early-stage non-small cell lung cancer patients. Unsorted whole RNA from tumor, nontumor lung or frozen PBMC underwent sequencing. This clonotype originated in a female donor with early-stage non-small cell lung cancer. This specimen was lung tumor tissue, taken at surgery. The genes are TRBV20-1 and TRBJ2-3; D gene unclear. CDR3 protein: CSVSPFTDTQYF. CDR3 nucleotide sequence: TGCAGTGTCAGTCCCTTCACAGATACGCAGTATTTT.